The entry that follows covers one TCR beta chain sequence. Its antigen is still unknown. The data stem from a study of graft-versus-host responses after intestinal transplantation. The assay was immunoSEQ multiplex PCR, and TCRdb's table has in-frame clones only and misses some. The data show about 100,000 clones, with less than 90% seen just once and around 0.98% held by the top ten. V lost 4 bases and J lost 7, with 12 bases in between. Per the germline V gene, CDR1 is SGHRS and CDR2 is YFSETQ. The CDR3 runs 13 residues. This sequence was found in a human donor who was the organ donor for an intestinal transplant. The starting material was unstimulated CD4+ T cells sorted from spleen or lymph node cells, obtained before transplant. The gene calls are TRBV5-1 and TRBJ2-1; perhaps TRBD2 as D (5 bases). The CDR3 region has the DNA TGCGCCAGCAGCCGAGGTACGGGGAATGAGCAGTTCTTC. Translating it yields CASSRGTGNEQFF.